The 12 T cell receptor beta chains presented below share a single source sample, sequenced in a study of blood T cell repertoires in COVID-19. Sequencing was performed with immunoSEQ multiplex PCR; in TCRdb, only in-frame clones are kept and a portion is missing. This table holds roughly 310,000 clones, roughly 88% found once. The sequenced material came from peripheral blood. All receptors come from a woman between 25 and 40 years old with COVID-19, enrolled during active disease.

CDR3 in amino acids: CASSIGVAGGYTF. The CDR3, as DNA: TGTGCCAGTAGTATAGGCGTCGCTGGTGGCTACACCTTC. This rearrangement joins TRBV19 to TRBJ1-2; no firm D call. Germline loops: CDR1 LNHDA, CDR2 SQIVND (reference sequence). The CDR3 is 13 amino acids. The V end was cut by 1 base, the J end by 7 bases, with 10 bases between.

On this clone itself: Its ends do not fully match the called genes, so a read error is possible. The chain links TRBV5-4 to TRBJ1-1, with D maybe TRBD1 (6 bases). The CDR3 sequence is 15 residues long. Germline V CDR1 and CDR2: SGHNT, YYREEE (reference sequence). CDR3 in DNA: TGTGCCAGCAACTTGGGGGGGCGTCGGGACACTGAAGCTTTCTTT. Its protein product is CASNLGGRRDTEAFF.

The V and J genes are TRBV3-1 (or the pseudogene TRBV3-2) and TRBJ2-7; a possible D gene is TRBD2 (6 bases). Deletions cut 1 base from V and 2 bases from J, with 9 bases between. The CDR3 is 14 amino acids. Per the germline V gene, CDR1 is LGHDT and CDR2 is YNNKEL (reference sequence). DNA for the CDR3: TGTGCCAGCAGCCAAGCGGGAGTGCCCTACGAGCAGTACTTC. It codes for CASSQAGVPYEQYF.

This clone was observed once. The chain has TRBV19 and TRBJ2-7; 8 nucleotides agree with TRBD1. J gave up 3 bases and V 4 bases, and 8 bases lay outside the gene matches. CDR3 length: 15 amino acids. Per the germline V gene, CDR1 is LNHDA and CDR2 is SQIVND (reference sequence). As DNA, the CDR3 is TGTGCCAGTAGTACAGGGGGCGCGGGTTTCTACGAGCAGTACTTC. This gives the protein CASSTGGAGFYEQYF. The full variable domain, rest sourced from reference TRBV19 and TRBJ2-7, is DGGITQSPKYLFRKEGQNVTLSCEQNLNHDAMYWYRQDPGQGLRLIYYSQIVNDFQKGDIAEGYSVSREKKESFPLTVTSAQKNPTAFYLCASSTGGAGFYEQYFGPGTRLTVT.

The V call is TRBV11-2, the J call TRBJ2-5; D is perhaps TRBD1 (6 bases). The CDR3 is 14 residues long. Germline lookup yields CDR1 SGHAT and CDR2 FQNNGV. Trimming took off 2 bases at V and 5 bases at J, with 12 bases between the two ends. DNA of the CDR3: TGTGCCAGCAGCTTAATGGAGCAGGGGGAGACCCAGTACTTC. Translation gives CASSLMEQGETQYF.

This chain connects TRBV10-1 to TRBJ2-2; D might be TRBD2 (7 bases). This CDR3 comprises 15 residues. CDR1 and CDR2 from the germline V gene are WNHNN and SYGVQD (reference sequence). V lost 9 bases to trimming and J lost 0 bases, with 14 bases between them. The CDR3 reads CARTSGTTNTGELFF. The CDR3 bases are TGCGCCAGAACGAGCGGGACAACGAACACCGGGGAGCTGTTTTTT.

CDR3 amino acids: CASSSQGGLYGYTF. The CDR3 DNA is TGTGCCAGCAGTTCTCAGGGTGGATTATATGGCTACACCTTC. The V call is TRBV28, the J call TRBJ1-2, with D maybe TRBD1 (5 bases). The CDR3 runs to 14 residues. Per the germline V gene, CDR1 is MDHEN and CDR2 is SYDVKM. V lost 4 bases and J 5 bases, leaving 14 bases between the germline ends.

The genes are TRBV3-1 (or the pseudogene TRBV3-2) and TRBJ2-6; D uncertain. The germline V gene has CDR1 LGHDT and CDR2 YNNKEL (reference sequence). With 4 bases removed from V and 0 bases from J, the gap between germline ends came to 7 bases. The CDR3 has 15 amino acids. CDR3 nucleotides: TGTGCCAGCAGCCTCCCTTACTCTGGGGCCAACGTCCTGACTTTC. This codes for CASSLPYSGANVLTF.

The chain carries TRBV15 and TRBJ1-2, with 9 bases lining up with TRBD1. Germline V gene sequence: CDR1 LNHNV, CDR2 YYDKDF (reference sequence). The CDR3 spans 15 residues. V lost 8 bases and J lost 8; bases outside the gene matches: 15. The CDR3 is CATGTGFQGRSGYTF. The DNA of the CDR3 is TGTGCCACCGGGACAGGGTTCCAGGGGAGATCGGGCTACACCTTC.

This sequence joins TRBV7-2 and TRBJ2-1; TRBD2 agrees at 8 bases. Germline lookup yields CDR1 SGHTA and CDR2 FQGNSA. This CDR3 has 15 amino acids. Losses at the gene ends were 5 bases for V and 5 bases for J; bases not matched to a gene: 8. CDR3 DNA: TGTGCCAGCAGCCCAGCGGGAGCCAGGAACAATGAGCAGTTCTTC. Protein product: CASSPAGARNNEQFF.

This clone was counted only a few times. The CDR3 here is CASSPSGMNTEAFF. The CDR3 coding sequence is TGTGCCAGCAGCCCCTCAGGGATGAACACTGAAGCTTTCTTT. V and J are TRBV7-6 and TRBJ1-1; D might be TRBD1 (5 bases). This CDR3 is 14 amino acids long. V lost 5 bases and J 0 bases, leaving 10 bases between the germline ends. Per the germline V gene, CDR1 is SGHVS and CDR2 is FNYEAQ.

The chain couples TRBV19 to TRBJ1-2, with D hard to call. With 2 bases removed from V and 4 bases from J, the gap between germline ends came to 14 bases. The length of the CDR3 is 15 residues. The germline gives CDR1 LNHDA, CDR2 SQIVND (reference sequence). CDR3 amino acids: CASSIRRGDGYGYTF. For the CDR3, the DNA is TGTGCCAGTAGTATACGTCGGGGAGATGGCTATGGCTACACCTTC. The whole variable domain, remainder taken from reference TRBV19 and TRBJ1-2, is DGGITQSPKYLFRKEGQNVTLSCEQNLNHDAMYWYRQDPGQGLRLIYYSQIVNDFQKGDIAEGYSVSREKKESFPLTVTSAQKNPTAFYLCASSIRRGDGYGYTFGSGTRLTVV.